This T cell receptor (beta chain) was captured in a study of blood T cell repertoires in COVID-19. Overall study: Specimens from acute and convalescent COVID-19 originated in the United States, Italy and Spain. Sources were T cells, B-cell-depleted T cells, or PBMCs; the material itself was cDNA or gDNA.

It was during active infection that Seattle patients were enrolled and then longitudinally followed. Repertoires were generated with immunoSEQ multiplex PCR, while TCRdb's copy carries only in-frame clones and drops some. The repertoire includes about 44,000 clones, more than 80% of them detected once, and 0.35% to 0.4% sits in the top ten. This TCR came from a man between 45 and 60 years old with COVID-19, enrolled during active disease. Material: peripheral blood.

CDR3 in amino acids: CASSSGGTSGSYEQFF. In DNA, the CDR3 is TGTGCCAGCAGCTCTGGGGGGACTAGCGGGAGCTATGAGCAGTTCTTC. The V call is TRBV11-2, the J call TRBJ2-1; TRBD2 agrees at 14 bases. Unmatched junction bases numbered 7, after V lost 4 bases and J lost 8 bases. Germline CDR1 SGHAT, CDR2 FQNNGV. The CDR3 is made up of 16 amino acids. Filled out from reference TRBV11-2 and TRBJ2-1, the complete variable domain reads EAGVAQSPRYKIIEKRQSVAFWCNPISGHATLYWYQQILGQGPKLLIQFQNNGVVDDSQLPKDRFSAERLKGVDSTLKIQPAKLEDSAVYLCASSSGGTSGSYEQFFGPGTRLTVL.